The T cell receptor (beta chain) described here comes from a study of beta chain features in type 1 diabetes (dated by TCRdb to 2017 to 2018). Broadly, across the study: Mean age, gender distribution, total cell number and subset yield were not different between patients and healthy donors. A total of 90 million to 140 million sorted cells were examined across all samples, and RNA yield correlated strongly with the number of cells per subset. The study compared TCRB repertoires of sorted circulating CD4+ T cell subsets between recently diagnosed type 1 diabetes patients and matched healthy donors. Whereas all 30 or so donors provided naive and central memory subsets, regulatory and stem cell-like memory subsets were isolated from just 8 patients and about eight healthy donors.

The High Capacity cDNA Reverse Transcription Kit was used to reverse transcribe all of the isolated RNA, meaning that expressed TCRB transcripts were what got sequenced. Naive, central memory and regulatory T cell samples underwent deep immunoSEQ sequencing, averaging about 3.57 million total reads per sample. After sorted cells were lysed in RLT buffer, RNA was extracted with DNase-treated RNeasy Micro or Mini kits, with the choice depending on cell number. Each cell subset was processed on its own to prevent cross-contamination, while patient and healthy donor samples were processed together. The immunoSEQ multiplex PCR was used to amplify TCRB sequences from cDNA, yielding 87-bp fragments that span the CDR3 region. Amplicons were sequenced on the Illumina HiSeq platform. Per the original workflow: PCR bias was corrected computationally using synthetic template baselines, and reads within Hamming distance 2 were collapsed, with unmergeable singletons discarded. By aligning reads against IMGT, V, D and J genes, CDR3 length, and insertions or deletions at six rearrangement sites were assigned. Within each subset, clonotype counts were normalized to sorted cell number, and only after that were true diversity and Gini coefficients computed with the tcR R package. The overlap coefficient, calculated on TCRB nucleotide sequences, was used to measure repertoire sharing. Out-of-frame TCRB sequences from naive cells were analyzed to stand in for the pre-selection repertoire. TCRdb provides this immuneACCESS table in a form limited to in-frame rearrangements. Some clones are lacking; in checked studies, under half of them reflect an unresolved V gene, and why the rest are absent is not known. That table is the source of V, J and clone size, and D and trimming were worked out from the DNA. Counted in this sample were about 650,000 clones; roughly 12% of them appeared once. Around 0.12% of the sample belongs to the ten largest clones.

What the work shows at the level of the full study, not this receptor alone: Naive, central memory and regulatory TCRB repertoires appeared more similar among patients than among healthy donors. A moderate but significant shortening of TCRB CDR3 length was observed in type 1 diabetes patients in all four CD4+ subsets. HLA sub-analyses involved small numbers of individuals, so any influence of HLA type on TCRB rearrangement remained unresolved. Because cDNA was sequenced instead of genomic DNA, activated cells with high expression could be over-represented, although the groups did not differ in activation or CD3 levels. Shorter templates might be favored by PCR, yet because patient and control samples were amplified and corrected together, any such skew would affect both groups equally. At VDJ recombination sites, type 1 diabetes patients had fewer insertions and more deleted nucleotides, which implies abnormalities in thymic rearrangement.

From each donor, a single peripheral blood sample of 100 to 150 mL on average was drawn into heparinised tubes. A BD FACSAria II and a panel including CD45RO, CCR7, CD25, CD127, CD95 and CD27 were used to sort naive, central memory, regulatory and stem cell-like memory CD4+ T cells. Every sorted population had a purity above 95%. PBMCs were isolated immediately by Lymphoprep density gradient centrifugation and stained directly without culture. Samples were stained and sorted in pairs, with one healthy donor and one patient per experiment, so that batch effects were minimized. The CDR3 has 16 amino acids, counting the end cysteine and phenylalanine. The entry retains the CDR3 DNA only, 48 bases that are in frame from base 1. V loses 8 bases, J loses 2 bases, and the germline ends lie 22 bases apart. Sequences MNHNY (CDR1) and SVGAGI (CDR2) are obtained from the germline V gene (reference sequence).

This clone was recorded a few times. Its recognized antigen is unknown. No quality values exist for individual bases; no much larger clone is one base distant. The chain is encoded by TRBV6-6 joined to TRBJ2-7; TRBD1 might be the D gene, on 5 matching bases. The clonotype was recovered from a man aged 30 to 39 with type 1 diabetes. Material: naive CD4+ T cells from blood. The meaning of the sample's cell subset or site label: true naive CD4+ T cells. The sequenced DNA is TGTGCCAGCCAGACAAAGGGAATGGGGCCCACCTACGAGCAGTACTTC. Translation gives CASQTKGMGPTYEQYF.